Here is one TCR beta chain with its context. This sample stems from a study of blood T cell repertoires in COVID-19. Study details: COVID-19 samples, acute and convalescent, were from the United States, Italy and Spain.

Here immunoSEQ multiplex PCR was the method, and the copy in TCRdb shows in-frame clones only, minus some. The table has hundreds of thousands of clones, 87% seen once. Clinical history as reported by participants underpinned cohort assignment. The sequence was obtained from a young woman who had recovered from COVID-19. The sequenced sample consisted of PBMCs or T cells enriched from blood (not recorded which).

This chain's CDR3 is CASSFTGGQNEQYF. The CDR3 DNA reads TGTGCCAGCAGCTTCACAGGGGGTCAAAACGAGCAGTACTTC. This rearrangement joins TRBV7-3 to TRBJ2-7; 8 positions match TRBD1. This CDR3 has 14 residues. V gave up 3 bases and J gave up 5 bases; unmatched junction bases: 6. Germline V gene lookup returns CDR1 SGHTA and CDR2 FQGTGA. The whole variable domain, remainder taken from reference TRBV7-3 and TRBJ2-7, is GAGVSQTPSNKVTEKGKYVELRCDPISGHTALYWYRQSLGQGPEFLIYFQGTGAADDSGLPNDRFFAVRPEGSVSTLKIQRTERGDSAVYLCASSFTGGQNEQYFGPGTRLTVT.